The sequence of this T cell receptor (beta chain) was determined in a study of cytomegalovirus exposure and HLA in healthy donors (dated 2017 in TCRdb). For the wider study: According to an earlier analysis of several hundred of the donors, 150 million to 200 million T cells yielded over 90 million unique TCR beta sequences and approximately 300 Gb of sequence data. An early release that covered fewer than 750 HLA-typed donors contained around 300 gigabases of sequencing data and roughly 84 million unique TCR sequences. The genetic ancestry cluster associated with self-reported Caucasian donors included about 84% of the roughly 400 genotyped donors. The study aimed to test whether cataloging public T cell receptors could reveal signatures of past pathogen exposure. The study profiled the T cell repertoires of around 700 subjects by immunosequencing and related them to cytomegalovirus serostatus. Besides the first cohort of approximately 670 subjects, a separate validation cohort made up of roughly 120 different subjects was used. High-throughput TCR immunosequencing, statistical association of individual TCRs with disease status, and machine learning were combined to predict cytomegalovirus infection status. A later analysis re-analyzed previously published TCR beta repertoires from 660 or so donors and added high-resolution HLA genotyping to study TCR occurrence patterns. Rather than drawing on any new phenotypic data, the later analysis identified candidate immune exposures from TCR beta sequences and the way those sequences occurred across donors. An earlier analysis of nearly 600 of the donors applied high-throughput TCR beta sequencing to assess whether each TCR beta V gene segment acted as functional or pseudogenic. Donor age, sex, ethnicity and CMV serostatus were compiled alongside the repertoire data. In a later genetic analysis, genome-wide SNP genotypes for about three fifths of the roughly 670 donors were used, and that subset was treated as a discovery cohort. Every discovery cohort repertoire had been produced on one sequencing platform. HLA typing covered class I and class II loci at four-digit resolution. The number of donors typed differed by locus, with roughly 620-630 for A, B, C, DRB1 and DQB1, 522 for DQA1, 600 to 610 for DPA1, and some 440 for DPB1. A few DR-DQ haplotypes were handled as single units for association and clustering because linkage in the cohort was strong. On average, roughly 240,000 unique TCR beta nucleotide sequences were sequenced per donor among about 400 genotyped donors of the cohort, with around 19% of those sequences being non-productive. General study outcomes and caveats: Because HLA typing was missing for some donors at each locus, association tests included only the typed subset. Some IMGT-functional V segments, including TRBV6-2 and TRBV6-3, could not be told apart with the 87-base-pair reads, so those segments were excluded. Most TCR sequences were observed very rarely across donors, whereas some public TCRs were present in many individuals. The only immune exposure information available for the cohort was CMV serostatus. Specific HLA alleles were associated with 16,951 TCR beta sequences at a false discovery rate of 0.05 in a later analysis. Presence/absence analyses assumed roughly uniform sequencing depth across donors, an assumption that may not hold. The study listed 164 TCR beta chains as associated with cytomegalovirus. In a later analysis, most CMV-associated TCR beta chains were found to appear HLA-restricted, with HLA associations seemingly driven largely by CMV exposure. In vitro tests confirmed that a few of the cytomegalovirus-associated TCR beta chains recognize cytomegalovirus antigens. A later analysis found that HLA-associated TCR beta chains were more clonally expanded and had lower generation probabilities than equally common non-associated chains. A cluster of highly shared sequence variants was judged likely to represent a technical artifact of the sequencing pipeline. A further reported finding was that TCR beta sequences accurately predicted the HLA-A and HLA-B alleles for most subjects in the first cohort. According to a later analysis, parvovirus B19, influenza, CMV and Epstein-Barr virus appeared linked to several top co-occurrence clusters. Assigning TCR associations to individual alleles was difficult when HLA alleles, especially DR and DQ, strongly co-occurred. An earlier analysis of 587 of the donors showed that most TCR beta V segments appeared in productive rearrangements either about 90% or about 30% of the time, which broadly matched IMGT annotations. The earlier analysis of some 560 of the donors excluded fewer than 20 rarely observed V segments, including chromosome 9 orphons, because counts were too low. Correlated functional status among segregating V segments might be attributable to linkage disequilibrium, but an unknown experimental factor could not be ruled out. According to the authors, the approach could potentially be generalized to other disease states and immunological phenotypes. The classifier was reported to diagnose cytomegalovirus status with high specificity and sensitivity in both the original and validation cohorts. According to a later analysis, TCR association rates differed among HLA loci, with DRB1 alleles showing the most associated TCRs and HLA-C alleles showing the fewest. Compared with the approximately 600-donor mean, donors in an Asian-associated ancestry cluster had fewer N-insertions in productive TCRs, according to a later genetic analysis. Only TCR beta chains were sequenced in this cohort, and the absence of alpha or paired-chain data limited detectable features. A later genetic analysis associated a missense DCLRE1C variant with V-gene and J-gene trimming of TCR beta chains, and an independent cohort replicated the association.

The cohort consisted of 666 healthy bone marrow donors. At the time of sampling, all cohort members were nominally healthy, though unrecorded immune exposures were likely present. The donor was CMV seropositive and belonged to the group of 250 to 300 seropositive cohort members. Each donor provided a peripheral blood sample, and peripheral blood mononuclear cells were used for TCR beta sequencing. The Qiagen DNeasy Blood Extraction Kit was used to extract genomic DNA from the blood cell samples. Looking up the germline V gene yields CDR1 SGDLS and CDR2 YYNGEE. Here V drops 3 bases and J drops 15 bases, and the junction holds 15 bases not matched to any gene. From the cysteine up to the phenylalanine, the CDR3 has a length of 15 residues. The DNA shown is the 45-base CDR3, in frame from base 1. This clone was seen a handful of times. The antigen it recognizes is unknown. There are no base qualities to consult, and no much larger clone falls within one base.

Libraries were made using the immunoSEQ multiplex PCR assay. The multiplex PCR relied on a mix of 60 forward primers for TCR Vbeta segments and 13 reverse primers for TCR Jbeta segments. The CDR3 region of rearranged TCR beta genes was amplified from genomic DNA by a multiplex PCR assay. Amplified TCR beta libraries were sequenced as 87-base-pair reads on the Illumina HiSeq System. The original methods were these. In a later analysis, 80 million or so unique TCR beta chains were counted across the 666 repertoires, and roughly 11 million of these chains were shared by at least two donors. A nearest-neighbor algorithm error-corrected the raw reads and collapsed the reads into unique sequences, merging closely related sequences to remove PCR and sequencing errors. To assign V, D and J gene segments, CDR3 sequences were aligned to IMGT reference sequences. Each retained sequence needed at least a six-nucleotide match to both a V gene segment and a J gene segment. Rearrangements were called productive when the CDR3 lacked stop codons and stayed in frame with V and J; all others were non-productive. CDR3 was defined by IMGT convention, running from the second conserved V-encoded cysteine to the conserved J-encoded phenylalanine. The earlier analysis of 550 to 650 of the donors excluded any sequence lacking an unambiguous match to a single V gene segment. In an earlier analysis of 587 of the donors, V segments were called functional above 56.7% productive rearrangements and were called segregating when the between-donor standard deviation exceeded 5%. A statistical classification framework was built to diagnose cytomegalovirus status from the catalog of TCR beta chain sequences. A later analysis assigned V and J genes by comparing TCR nucleotide sequences with IMGT/GENE-DB human TR gene sequences. The TCRdist pipeline was used in a later analysis to assign CDR3 sequences and most-parsimonious VDJ recombination scenarios. A later analysis defined each TCR beta chain by its CDR3 amino acid sequence plus V-gene family, and excluded reads lacking a unique V-gene family. A later analysis removed several hundred highly shared, low-generation-probability nucleotide sequences to deal with suspected cross-contamination and a sequencing artifact. In a later analysis, a clonal expansion index for each public chain was calculated from normalized within-repertoire ranks of inferred template counts. Generation probabilities in a later analysis came from a VDJ recombination model fitted to out-of-frame rearrangements, and those results were checked against IGoR. A later analysis scored TCR-TCR, TCR-HLA and TCR-CMV co-occurrence with hypergeometric tests, applying a repertoire-size bias correction to TCR pairs. In a later analysis, false discovery rates were estimated by permuting HLA or CMV assignments 20 times. In a later analysis, co-occurring TCRs were grouped with DBSCAN, and TCRdist sequence similarity was added when clustering was performed within HLA-allele-positive subsets. For co-occurrence clustering, repertoires with fewer than 30,000 or more than 120,000 public chains were excluded, along with roughly 5 repertoires with anomalous nucleotide sharing. TCRdb holds this immuneACCESS table with in-frame rearrangements only. Some clones are missing; in checked studies, unresolved V genes explain under half, and the rest has no known cause. V and J calls and clone size are as listed in that table; D and trimming were resolved from the DNA. This sample holds 98,000 or so clones; around three quarters were observed only once. Approximately 15% of the sample is in the top ten clones.

The chain couples TRBV9 to TRBJ1-4; 9 middle bases align to TRBD1. Sequences were obtained from PBMCs. The TCR comes from a man between 60 and 70 years old in good health and CMV-seropositive. The bases are TGTGCCAGCAGCGGCCAGGGACAGGGCCCCGGGGGGTTGTTTTTT. The resulting protein is CASSGQGQGPGGLFF.